These 30 T cell receptor beta chains were sequenced from one sample in a study of CD8 T cells in ankylosing spondylitis. TCRdb processed the 5' RACE reads anew with MiXCR; each CDR3 protein has one entry. The table includes approximately 200,000 distinct CDR3 sequences, approximately 13% detected once. What was sequenced was blood, either unsorted or a sorted T cell fraction (not recorded which). These receptors came from a female donor with ankylosing spondylitis or in good health (not recorded which).

This clonotype has a handful of counts. The rearrangement joins TRBV11-2 to TRBJ2-7, with 8 positions matching TRBD1. V lost 5 bases to trimming and J lost 1 base; unmatched junction nucleotides: 7. Germline-derived CDR1 and CDR2 are SGHAT and FQNNGV. This CDR3 has 15 amino acids. The CDR3 protein is CASSTGTGLSYEQYF. The CDR3 DNA is TGTGCCAGCAGCACCGGGACAGGCCTATCCTACGAGCAGTACTTC.

At least ten counts were recorded for this clonotype. The rearrangement joins TRBV6-1 to TRBJ2-1; TRBD1 aligns across 7 bases. The CDR3 runs 14 residues. Germline V gene lookup returns CDR1 MNHNS and CDR2 SASEGT. Trimming at V came to 7 bases and at J to 8 bases, leaving 11 bases not matched to a gene. CDR3 loop: CASTSRQGKDEQFF. The CDR3 nucleotides read TGTGCCAGCACTAGCAGACAGGGTAAAGATGAGCAGTTCTTC.

This clonotype was seen at least ten times. This chain joins TRBV29-1 and TRBJ1-4; no definite D call. The V gene's germline CDR1 is SQVTM and CDR2 ANQGSEA. The CDR3 is made up of 12 amino acids. V dropped 5 bases and J dropped 9 bases, with 13 bases sitting between them. DNA for the CDR3: TGCAGCGTTCTGGAGGGATCAAAAAAACTGTTTTTT. This sequence encodes CSVLEGSKKLFF. Full variable domain (remainder filled in from reference TRBV29-1 and TRBJ1-4): SAVISQKPSRDICQRGTSLTIQCQVDSQVTMMFWYRQQPGQSLTLIATANQGSEATYESGFVIDKFPISRPNLTFSTLTVSNMSPEDSSIYLCSVLEGSKKLFFGSGTQLSVL.

Ten or more counts support this clonotype. CDR3 protein: CASSPDGATNEKLFF. CDR3 nucleotides: TGCGCCAGCAGCCCGGATGGGGCAACTAATGAAAAACTGTTTTTT. The V and J genes are TRBV5-1 and TRBJ1-4; D gene uncertain. V dropped 4 bases and J dropped 0 bases, with 10 bases sitting between them. CDR3 length equals 15 residues. Germline V gene lookup returns CDR1 SGHRS and CDR2 YFSETQ.

This clonotype appeared many times. This chain joins TRBV7-2 and TRBJ1-5; D not certain. CDR1 is SGHTA, CDR2 FQGNSA, per germline. This CDR3 region has 14 residues. V dropped 6 bases and J dropped 3 bases, with 12 bases sitting between them. CDR3 residues: CASSFAVNNQPQHF. The CDR3 DNA follows: TGTGCCAGCAGTTTTGCGGTGAACAATCAGCCCCAGCATTTT.

V gene TRBV29-1 combines with J gene TRBJ2-2; no clear D. Per germline, CDR1 SQVTM and CDR2 ANQGSEA. This CDR3 is built from 13 residues. CDR3 coding DNA: TGCAGTACCTCGGCCTCGGGCACCGGGGAGCTGTTTTTT. Protein sequence: CSTSASGTGELFF.

This clonotype was counted at least ten times. The genes are TRBV12-3 or TRBV12-4 and TRBJ2-5; D is uncertain. CDR3 length: 14 residues. V shed 8 bases and J shed 1 base, with 14 bases lying between them. The CDR3 spells CASANSGPQETQYF. In DNA, the CDR3 is TGTGCCAGCGCAAACTCCGGTCCCCAAGAGACCCAGTACTTC.

The sample holds many counts of this clonotype. The chain has TRBV5-1 and TRBJ2-1; 8 bases align to TRBD2. The CDR3 consists of 12 residues. Germline lookup yields CDR1 SGHRS and CDR2 YFSETQ. Trimming cost V 3 bases and J 10 bases; bases outside gene matches: 3. The CDR3 here is CASSSWTSEQFF. The CDR3 nucleotides read TGCGCCAGCAGCTCGTGGACTAGCGAGCAGTTCTTC. Based on the CDR3 plus reference TRBV5-1 and TRBJ2-1, the full variable domain is KAGVTQTPRYLIKTRGQQVTLSCSPISGHRSVSWYQQTPGQGLQFLFEYFSETQRNKGNFPGRFSGRQFSNSRSEMNVSTLELGDSALYLCASSSWTSEQFFGPGTRLTVL.

This clonotype has a count of ten or more. An end of the junction differs from the germline gene, which may be a read error. This chain connects TRBV29-1 to TRBJ2-3; 9 nucleotides line up with TRBD2. Germline loops: CDR1 SQVTM, CDR2 ANQGSEA. CDR3 length: 14 amino acids. The CDR3 spells CSAERRLAADTQYF. In DNA form, the CDR3 reads TGCAGCGCTGAAAGGAGACTAGCGGCAGATACGCAGTATTTT.

This clonotype was counted many times. The V call is TRBV7-3, the J call TRBJ2-1; tentatively, D is TRBD2 (5 bases). V was shortened by 5 bases and J by 10 bases, with 30 bases between the two germline ends. CDR3 length: 18 amino acids. Germline V CDR1 and CDR2: SGHTA, FQGTGA. The CDR3 DNA reads TGTGCCAGCAGCGCCACGACCCTTTCGGCGGGCCAATCAATCGAGCAGTTCTTC. Translation gives CASSATTLSAGQSIEQFF.

The rearrangement joins TRBV12-3 or TRBV12-4 to TRBJ1-1; D is unclear. V lost 7 bases and J lost 6, with 12 bases in between. This CDR3 is 12 amino acids long. The chain's CDR3 is CASTLSTPEAFF. The CDR3 nucleotides are TGTGCCAGCACCCTTTCCACTCCTGAAGCTTTCTTT.

This clonotype was seen ten or more times. V gene TRBV28 combines with J gene TRBJ2-5, with D possibly matching TRBD2 (5 bases). CDR1 is MDHEN and CDR2 is SYDVKM in the germline V gene. V was clipped by 5 bases and J by 2 bases, with 12 bases between them. The CDR3 loop spans 14 amino acids. For the CDR3, the DNA is TGTGCCAGCAGTGGAGGAACAGATCAAGAGACCCAGTACTTC. It translates to CASSGGTDQETQYF.

This clonotype showed up just a few times. Written as DNA, the CDR3 is TGCAGTGCTAGACTTCCTAGCGGTTTAAAAGAGACCCAGTACTTC. Protein: CSARLPSGLKETQYF. The chain links TRBV20-1 to TRBJ2-5, with 7 nucleotides matching TRBD2. Trimming cost V 2 bases and J 3 bases; bases outside gene matches: 9. Germline values: CDR1 DFQATT, CDR2 SNEGSKA (reference sequence). The CDR3 runs 15 residues.

This clonotype was detected many times. This rearrangement joins TRBV5-1 to TRBJ2-7; the D gene could be TRBD1 or TRBD2 (5 bases each). This CDR3 is 16 amino acids long. Trimming cost V 3 bases and J 3 bases, with 19 bases left between them. Germline CDR1 reads SGHRS; CDR2 reads YFSETQ. The CDR3 loop is CASSSPRDAGDYEQYF. CDR3 coding DNA: TGCGCCAGCAGCTCCCCCCGGGACGCCGGAGACTACGAGCAGTACTTC.

This clonotype was recorded many times. V is TRBV19 and J is TRBJ2-1, with 7 bases lining up with TRBD2. CDR1 is LNHDA, CDR2 SQIVND, per germline (reference sequence). V was clipped by 3 bases and J by 7 bases; unmatched bases: 12. The CDR3 sequence is 16 residues long. The CDR3 region is CASSISGGSVLNEQFF. The CDR3 nucleotides read TGTGCCAGTAGTATTTCGGGCGGGAGCGTATTGAATGAGCAGTTCTTC.

This clonotype was counted ten times or more. The chain joins TRBV12-3 or TRBV12-4 to TRBJ2-7; perhaps TRBD2 as D (6 bases). The CDR3 length is 16 residues. Trimming removed 2 bases at V and 0 bases at J, with 14 bases between. The chain's CDR3 is CASSLSVGLSSYEQYF. As DNA, the CDR3 is TGTGCCAGCAGTTTATCGGTGGGACTCAGCTCCTACGAGCAGTACTTC.

This clonotype was recorded at least ten times. V and J are TRBV29-1 and TRBJ2-7, with no clear D. CDR1 and CDR2 from the germline V gene are SQVTM and ANQGSEA. This CDR3 has 15 amino acids. The ends were cut back, 0 bases at V and 6 bases at J, with 18 bases in the middle. In DNA, the CDR3 is TGCAGCGTTGAAGATCAGGAGCAAGCCCTCACCGAGCAGTACTTC. Translated, it gives CSVEDQEQALTEQYF.

Comment on this clonotype: This may stem from a read error, because a much larger clone lies one nucleotide away. The genes are TRBV29-1 and TRBJ1-2; D may be TRBD1 (6 bases). CDR1 is SQVTM and CDR2 is ANQGSEA in the germline V gene. The CDR3 is 12 residues long. V was pared by 8 bases and J by 8 bases, with 18 bases between. CDR3 nucleotide sequence: TGCAGCTCCCGGGGGGCTGTGAAGGGCTACACCTTC. Its protein product is CSSRGAVKGYTF.

The sample holds many counts of this clonotype. V usage is TRBV15 and J usage is TRBJ1-1; D not resolved. CDR1 LNHNV and CDR2 YYDKDF come from the germline V gene (reference sequence). The V end lost 0 bases, the J end lost 0 bases, and 8 bases lay between the germline ends. CDR3 size: 15 residues. Written as DNA, the CDR3 is TGTGCCACCAGCAGAGACCAGAGTTTGAACACTGAAGCTTTCTTT. Its translation is CATSRDQSLNTEAFF.

This clonotype was seen a handful of times. The chain uses TRBV7-2 and TRBJ1-5; 9 nucleotides align to TRBD1. CDR1 and CDR2 (germline): SGHTA, FQGNSA. The CDR3 has 13 residues. Trimming removed 9 bases from V and 4 bases from J; junction bases left unmatched: 4. In nucleotides, the CDR3 is TGTGCCAGTGGGACAGGGAGAAATCAGCCCCAGCATTTT. Translation gives CASGTGRNQPQHF.

The table lists this clonotype with many counts. The V gene is TRBV12-3 or TRBV12-4, the J gene TRBJ1-1; D unclear. This CDR3 region has 15 residues. Trimming took 7 bases from V and 4 from J, leaving 19 bases between them. Written as DNA, the CDR3 is TGTGCCAGCACTAAGAACAGCTGGGTCGGCACTGAAGCTTTCTTT. It is translated as CASTKNSWVGTEAFF.

This clonotype was observed many times. V usage is TRBV5-1 and J usage is TRBJ1-2; the D gene is possibly TRBD1 (5 bases). This CDR3 has 12 amino acids. V dropped 3 bases and J dropped 4 bases, with 7 bases sitting between them. Germline V lookup: CDR1 SGHRS, CDR2 YFSETQ. CDR3 protein: CASSSDTYGYTF. Written as DNA, the CDR3 is TGCGCCAGCAGCTCGGACACCTATGGCTACACCTTC.

This clonotype showed up many times. V gene TRBV27 combines with J gene TRBJ1-1; no reliable D call. Germline V gene sequence: CDR1 MNHEY, CDR2 SMNVEV (reference sequence). The CDR3 runs 13 residues. V shed 3 bases and J shed 5 bases, with 10 bases lying between them. CDR3 sequence (DNA): TGTGCCAGCAGTTTGGGAGGGATTACTGAAGCTTTCTTT. Translating gives CASSLGGITEAFF.

Details on this clonotype: The junction departs from the called germline gene at one end, perhaps through a read error. V is TRBV28 and J is TRBJ1-1; the D is unclear. Germline CDR1 MDHEN, CDR2 SYDVKM. The CDR3 consists of 11 residues. In DNA form, the CDR3 reads TGTGTCAGCAGCTCCAACACTGAAGCTTTCTTT. Its translation: CVSSSNTEAFF.

This clonotype was found many times. The chain links TRBV20-1 to TRBJ2-7; no clear D gene. The ends were cut back, 1 base at V and 6 bases at J, with 13 bases in the middle. Per the germline V gene, CDR1 is DFQATT and CDR2 is SNEGSKA (reference sequence). The length of the CDR3 is 13 residues. CDR3 sequence: CSARGRDFGEQYF. The CDR3 DNA sequence: TGCAGTGCTAGAGGTCGAGACTTTGGCGAGCAGTACTTC.

This clonotype was picked up many times. The chain carries TRBV14 and TRBJ1-2; D unclear. Trimming stripped 1 base from V and 0 bases from J, with 9 bases between. Germline V gene sequence: CDR1 SGHDN, CDR2 FVKESK. The CDR3 has 15 amino acids. The CDR3 region is CASSQGGVANYGYTF. The CDR3 DNA follows: TGTGCCAGCAGCCAAGGGGGAGTAGCTAACTATGGCTACACCTTC.

Concerning this clonotype: A read error may be the cause here, since a much bigger clone is one base away. The chain has TRBV28 and TRBJ1-1, with D tentatively TRBD1 (5 bases). CDR1 MDHEN and CDR2 SYDVKM come from the germline V gene. This CDR3 has 15 residues. V was pared by 2 bases and J by 6 bases, with 16 bases between. The CDR3 is CASSLILQAPSEAFF. CDR3 bases: TGTGCCAGCAGTTTAATTTTACAGGCCCCCTCTGAAGCTTTCTTT.

This clonotype was seen at least ten times. This chain uses TRBV6-2 or TRBV6-3 with TRBJ2-7, with 8 bases matching TRBD1. Germline V gives CDR1 MNHEY, CDR2 SVGEGT. Trimming at V came to 6 bases and at J to 5 bases, leaving 3 bases not matched to a gene. CDR3 length: 12 residues. This chain's CDR3 is CASRDRDHEQYF. The CDR3 DNA follows: TGTGCCAGCAGGGACAGGGACCACGAGCAGTACTTC.

This clonotype was seen repeatedly, ten times or more. The chain joins TRBV7-6 to TRBJ2-2; TRBD2 matches at 10 bases. Losses at the gene ends were 6 bases for V and 0 bases for J; bases not matched to a gene: 7. The CDR3 totals 17 residues. Germline CDR1 and CDR2: SGHVS and FNYEAQ. The CDR3 DNA sequence: TGTGCCAGCAGACGCGGGACTAGCGTTTCGAACACCGGGGAGCTGTTTTTT. Translated, it gives CASRRGTSVSNTGELFF.

This clonotype was counted at least ten times. The chain recombines TRBV20-1 with TRBJ2-2; D may match TRBD1 or TRBD2 (5 bases each). The CDR3 sequence is 15 residues long. From germline, CDR1 is DFQATT and CDR2 SNEGSKA (reference sequence). V lost 6 bases to trimming and J lost 0 bases, with 14 bases between them. The chain's CDR3 is CSAHRRAPNTGELFF. In nucleotides, the CDR3 is TGCAGTGCCCACAGGCGGGCTCCGAACACCGGGGAGCTGTTTTTT.